The rows below give T cell receptor beta chains drawn from one sample of a study of blood T cell repertoires in COVID-19. Profiling relied on immunoSEQ multiplex PCR, and the TCRdb table lists in-frame clones only, not all of them. The sample carries about 330,000 clones, around nine tenths recorded once. Input material: peripheral blood. The receptor set was obtained from a woman aged 45 to 65 with active or convalescent COVID-19. The CDR3 runs from the conserved cysteine through the conserved F or W. Each record gives: clone size, D gene, J gene, V gene, CDR3 DNA, CDR3 protein. A D gene is named only where the DNA matches it firmly. Some rows have no size entry. The others give once, few or many, or a class for an expanded clone.

size: -
D: -
J: TRBJ2-1
V: TRBV30
DNA: TGTGCCTGGAGTTTCGGGTGGCGGGACTTCTACAATGAGCAGTTCTTC
CDR3: CAWSFGWRDFYNEQFF

size: once
D: TRBD2
J: TRBJ2-1
V: TRBV11-1
DNA: TGTGCCAGCAGCTTAGCAGCGGGAGGGGGGCATGAGCAGTTCTTC
CDR3: CASSLAAGGGHEQFF

size: -
D: -
J: TRBJ1-1
V: TRBV5-1
DNA: TGCGCCAGCAGCTTCTCCCGAAGTATCCTAAACACTGAAGCTTTCTTT
CDR3: CASSFSRSILNTEAFF

size: -
D: TRBD1
J: TRBJ2-7
V: TRBV27
DNA: TGTGCCGCCAGGGGGCGAGGTGACTACGAGCAGTACTTC
CDR3: CAARGRGDYEQYF

size: -
D: -
J: TRBJ2-3
V: TRBV27
DNA: TGTGCCAGCATGGCCCGGGTCGGGGAGAGAGACACAGATACGCAGTATTTT
CDR3: CASMARVGERDTDTQYF

size: -
D: TRBD1
J: TRBJ2-4
V: TRBV25-1
DNA: TGTGCCAGCAGCGCCGGGATGGGGACAGCCGAATCACAGTACTTC
CDR3: CASSAGMGTAESQYF

size: -
D: TRBD1
J: TRBJ1-6
V: TRBV28
DNA: TGTGCCAGCAGTCCTCAGGGGGCTTCCTATAATTCACCCCTCCACTTT
CDR3: CASSPQGASYNSPLHF

size: -
D: -
J: TRBJ1-5
V: TRBV27
DNA: TGTGCCAGCAGTTTAGGGTCGGAGCAGCCCCAGCATTTT
CDR3: CASSLGSEQPQHF

size: once
D: -
J: TRBJ2-1
V: TRBV4-2
DNA: TGTGCCAGCAGCCCCACGCCGAGAGAGCAGTTCTTC
CDR3: CASSPTPREQFF

size: -
D: TRBD1
J: TRBJ2-2
V: TRBV9
DNA: TGTGCCAGCAGCGGATGGGACAGAACAAGCACCGGGGAGCTGTTTTTT
CDR3: CASSGWDRTSTGELFF

size: -
D: TRBD1
J: TRBJ1-2
V: TRBV29-1
DNA: TGCAGCGTTGCGCAGGGGGCGTGGGGCTACACCTTC
CDR3: CSVAQGAWGYTF

size: -
D: TRBD1
J: TRBJ1-4
V: TRBV15
DNA: TGTGCCACCAGCAGGTCGGACAGGGGTTATAATGAAAAACTGTTTTTT
CDR3: CATSRSDRGYNEKLFF

size: -
D: TRBD1
J: TRBJ2-5
V: TRBV5-6
DNA: TGTGCCAGCAGCCTCCGGGACAGGGTCAGAGAGACCCAGTACTTC
CDR3: CASSLRDRVRETQYF

size: -
D: -
J: TRBJ1-2
V: TRBV9
DNA: TGTGCCAGCAGCGTAGATCTGTTTCCCTATGGCTACACCTTC
CDR3: CASSVDLFPYGYTF

size: -
D: -
J: TRBJ1-2
V: TRBV14
DNA: TGTGCCAGCAGCCAAGATATCGGACAGATTACCTATGGCTACACCTTC
CDR3: CASSQDIGQITYGYTF

size: -
D: TRBD2
J: TRBJ2-1
V: TRBV29-1
DNA: TGCAGCGGGATTAGCGGGAGGGTGCCTTCCTACAATGAGCAGTTCTTC
CDR3: CSGISGRVPSYNEQFF

size: -
D: -
J: TRBJ2-2
V: TRBV4-3
DNA: TGCGCCAGCAGCCAGGGGACACTCCTCACCGGGGAGCTGTTTTTT
CDR3: CASSQGTLLTGELFF

size: -
D: -
J: TRBJ2-1
V: TRBV7-2
DNA: TGTGCCAGCAGCTTAAGTTGGGGCTCGTCCTACAATGAGCAGTTCTTC
CDR3: CASSLSWGSSYNEQFF

size: -
D: -
J: TRBJ2-1
V: TRBV4-1
DNA: TGCGCCAGCAGCCAAGGCCTAGCCCTACGTGAGCAGTTCTTC
CDR3: CASSQGLALREQFF

size: -
D: -
J: TRBJ1-1
V: TRBV15
DNA: TGTGCCACCAGCTCGGCGGACTACAGGACGGTAGAAGCTTTCTTT
CDR3: CATSSADYRTVEAFF

size: -
D: TRBD2
J: TRBJ2-5
V: TRBV7-2
DNA: TGTGCCAGCAGCTCCTCGGGAGCGGGAGGGCTTGAGACCCAGTACTTC
CDR3: CASSSSGAGGLETQYF

size: -
D: TRBD1
J: TRBJ1-1
V: TRBV12-3/TRBV12-4
DNA: TGTGCCAGCATCCGAGGACAGGCCTTTGAAGCTTTCTTT
CDR3: CASIRGQAFEAFF

size: -
D: TRBD2
J: TRBJ2-5
V: TRBV14
DNA: TGTGCCAGCAGCCAAGATGACTGGCGGGAGGGCCGGGTGGAGACCCAGTACTTC
CDR3: CASSQDDWREGRVETQYF

size: -
D: -
J: TRBJ1-1
V: TRBV27
DNA: TGTGCCAGCAGTCTGGGAGGGGGGACTGAAGCTTTCTTT
CDR3: CASSLGGGTEAFF

size: once
D: -
J: TRBJ2-7
V: TRBV27
DNA: TGTGCCAGCAGCGGGGGTCCCACCTACGAGCAGTACTTC
CDR3: CASSGGPTYEQYF

size: -
D: -
J: TRBJ2-7
V: TRBV29-1
DNA: TGCAGCGTTCAAGGTGATGCGGGCTCCTACGAGCAGTACTTC
CDR3: CSVQGDAGSYEQYF

size: -
D: TRBD1
J: TRBJ2-7
V: TRBV9
DNA: TGTGCCAGCAGCATAACGGGACAGCCGGGTGAGCAGTACTTC
CDR3: CASSITGQPGEQYF

size: -
D: TRBD1
J: TRBJ1-6
V: TRBV11-2
DNA: TGTGCCAGCAGCCCTCCCGGGACAGGGAAGACCCTCCACTTT
CDR3: CASSPPGTGKTLHF

size: once
D: TRBD2
J: TRBJ2-2
V: TRBV11-2
DNA: TGTGCCAGGAGACTAGCGGGGGACCGACATGACAACACCGGGGAGCTGTTTTTT
CDR3: CARRLAGDRHDNTGELFF

size: -
D: TRBD1
J: TRBJ2-7
V: TRBV6-5
DNA: TGTGCCAGCAGTTCCCTCACTGGGACAGACTACGAGCAGTACTTC
CDR3: CASSSLTGTDYEQYF

size: -
D: -
J: TRBJ1-1
V: TRBV19
DNA: TGTGCCAGTAGTATCGGTTCCCTAAACACTGAAGCTTTCTTT
CDR3: CASSIGSLNTEAFF

size: -
D: -
J: TRBJ2-2
V: TRBV6-2/TRBV6-3
DNA: TGTGCCAGCAGCATCAAGAGGACCGGGGAGCTGTTTTTT
CDR3: CASSIKRTGELFF

size: -
D: -
J: TRBJ1-4
V: TRBV25-1
DNA: TGTGCCAGCAGTGGGGCAGGGGCCGGCGAAAAACTGTTTTTT
CDR3: CASSGAGAGEKLFF

size: -
D: TRBD1
J: TRBJ2-5
V: TRBV6-5
DNA: TGTGCCAGCAGCCAGGACAGGGGAGAAGAGACCCAGTACTTC
CDR3: CASSQDRGEETQYF

size: -
D: TRBD1
J: TRBJ1-1
V: TRBV7-8
DNA: TGTGCCAGCAGCCGGGACAGAAACACTGAAGCTTTCTTT
CDR3: CASSRDRNTEAFF

size: once
D: TRBD1
J: TRBJ2-7
V: TRBV27
DNA: TGTGCCAGCAGTGACAACAGGGGCTACGAGCAGTACTTC
CDR3: CASSDNRGYEQYF

size: -
D: TRBD2
J: TRBJ2-3
V: TRBV25-1
DNA: TGTGCCAGCAGTGAATATCAGCGGGGGGGCACAGATACGCAGTATTTT
CDR3: CASSEYQRGGTDTQYF

size: -
D: TRBD1
J: TRBJ1-6
V: TRBV7-9
DNA: TGTGCCAGCAGCTCCCGCTTTTTAGGGACAGGAAATAATTCACCCCTCCACTTT
CDR3: CASSSRFLGTGNNSPLHF

size: -
D: -
J: TRBJ2-1
V: TRBV28
DNA: TGTGCCAGCAGTTTCGAGGGAGCAATCTGGGATGAGCAGTTCTTC
CDR3: CASSFEGAIWDEQFF

size: -
D: TRBD2
J: TRBJ2-1
V: TRBV6-5
DNA: TGTGCCGGGGGCGGAGTAGCGGGGTTGGCTGAGCAGTTCTTC
CDR3: CAGGGVAGLAEQFF

size: few
D: TRBD1
J: TRBJ1-1
V: TRBV2
DNA: TGTGCCAGCAGAACCGGGACAGGGTTGAACACTGAAGCTTTCTTT
CDR3: CASRTGTGLNTEAFF

size: -
D: -
J: TRBJ1-4
V: TRBV10-3
DNA: TGTGCCATCAGTGAGTCCTGGCAGGGGCGTGAAAAACTGTTTTTT
CDR3: CAISESWQGREKLFF

size: once
D: -
J: TRBJ1-5
V: TRBV10-1
DNA: TGCGCCAGCAGGAGGGGGTCTTGTACGGCCGGCCCCGCCGCCGCCCGTCTTCAGCCCCAGCATTTT
CDR3: CASRRGSCTAGPAAARLQPQHF

size: -
D: -
J: TRBJ2-7
V: TRBV7-2
DNA: TGTGCCAGCAGCTCCCAGTACGAGCAGTACTTC
CDR3: CASSSQYEQYF

size: -
D: TRBD1
J: TRBJ1-2
V: TRBV19
DNA: TGTGCCAGTAGCGACACCGGGACAGGGGGCGCGAGAGGCGGCTACACCTTC
CDR3: CASSDTGTGGARGGYTF

size: -
D: TRBD2
J: TRBJ2-2
V: TRBV24-1
DNA: TGTGCCACCAGTGATTTGGGGACTACGGACACCGGGGAGCTGTTTTTT
CDR3: CATSDLGTTDTGELFF